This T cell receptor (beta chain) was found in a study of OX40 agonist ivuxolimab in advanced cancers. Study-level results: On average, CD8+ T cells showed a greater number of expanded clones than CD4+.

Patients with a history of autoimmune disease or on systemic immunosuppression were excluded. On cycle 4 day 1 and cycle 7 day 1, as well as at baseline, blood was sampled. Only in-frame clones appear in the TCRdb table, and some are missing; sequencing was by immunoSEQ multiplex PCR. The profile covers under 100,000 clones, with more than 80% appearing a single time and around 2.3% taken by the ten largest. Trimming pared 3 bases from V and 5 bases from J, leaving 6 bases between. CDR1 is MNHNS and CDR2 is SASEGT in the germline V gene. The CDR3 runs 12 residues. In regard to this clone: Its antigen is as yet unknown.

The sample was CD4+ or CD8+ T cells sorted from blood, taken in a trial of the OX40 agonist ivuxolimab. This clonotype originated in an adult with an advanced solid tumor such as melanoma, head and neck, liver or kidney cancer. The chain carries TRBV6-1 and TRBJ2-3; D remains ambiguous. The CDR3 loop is CASSEFGDTQYF. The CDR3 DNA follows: TGTGCCAGCAGTGAGTTTGGAGATACGCAGTATTTT.